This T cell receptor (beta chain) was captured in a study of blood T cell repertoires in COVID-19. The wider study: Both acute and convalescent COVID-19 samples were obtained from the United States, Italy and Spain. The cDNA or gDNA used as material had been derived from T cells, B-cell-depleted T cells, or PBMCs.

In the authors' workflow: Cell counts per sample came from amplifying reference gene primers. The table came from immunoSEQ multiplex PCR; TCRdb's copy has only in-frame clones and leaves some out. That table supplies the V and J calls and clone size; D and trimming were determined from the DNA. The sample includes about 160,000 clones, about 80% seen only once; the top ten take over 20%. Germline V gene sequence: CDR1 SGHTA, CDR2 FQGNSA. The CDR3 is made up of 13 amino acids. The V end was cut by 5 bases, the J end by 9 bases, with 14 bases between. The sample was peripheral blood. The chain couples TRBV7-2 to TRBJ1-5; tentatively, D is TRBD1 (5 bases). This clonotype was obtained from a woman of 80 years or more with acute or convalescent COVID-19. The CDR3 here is CASSPGRGLPQHF. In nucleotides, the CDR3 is TGTGCCAGCAGCCCGGGGCGGGGGTTGCCCCAGCATTTT.